The 21 T cell receptor beta chains presented below share a single source sample, sequenced in a study of regulatory T cells in long-lasting Graves disease. The time point was: newly diagnosed GD, antithyroid drugs for less than 3 months. TCR sequences were obtained from RNA taken from PBMCs. For TCR beta, libraries came from iRepertoire HTBI primers and Arm-PCR of CDR3 regions. TCRdb fed the multiplex PCR reads into MiXCR, producing one record per CDR3 protein. The sample has roughly 400,000 distinct CDR3 sequences, about 15% seen once; the top ten hold less than 30%. This same sample was also part of a study on T cells in Graves' hyperthyroidism and ophthalmopathy.

This specimen was peripheral blood mononuclear cells (PBMCs), taken at new diagnosis, from a patient treated with antithyroid drugs. Receptors originate from a woman under 30 with Graves disease.

This clonotype came up many times. The V call is TRBV6-5, the J call TRBJ2-1; maybe TRBD2 (5 bases). The CDR3 is 13 residues long. V was shortened by 0 bases and J by 8 bases, with 8 bases between the two germline ends. Germline V gives CDR1 MNHEY, CDR2 SVGAGI. The CDR3 sequence: CASSYSIGDEQFF. The DNA for the CDR3 is TGTGCCAGCAGTTACTCGATCGGGGATGAGCAGTTCTTC.

The genes are TRBV6-1 and TRBJ1-5; TRBD1 might be the D (6 bases). There are 15 residues in the CDR3. CDR1 is MNHNS, CDR2 SASEGT, per germline. V dropped 6 bases and J dropped 1 base, with 13 bases sitting between them. The CDR3 is CASRTGQTSNQPQHF. CDR3 coding DNA: TGTGCCAGCAGAACCGGACAGACAAGCAATCAGCCCCAGCATTTT.

At least ten counts were recorded for this clonotype. The chain uses TRBV2 and TRBJ1-2; D remains ambiguous. Per the germline V gene, CDR1 is SNHLY and CDR2 is FYNNEI. This CDR3 is 13 amino acids long. Trimming took off 7 bases at V and 7 bases at J, with 16 bases between the two ends. This CDR3 is CASKDDQASGYTF. CDR3 in DNA: TGTGCCAGCAAGGATGACCAGGCATCTGGCTACACCTTC.

This clonotype came up a few times. The rearrangement joins TRBV6-2 or TRBV6-3 to TRBJ2-5; D not certain. The V end was cut by 2 bases, the J end by 2 bases, with 9 bases between. The germline CDR1 and CDR2 sequences are MNHEY and SVGEGT. The CDR3 loop spans 14 amino acids. The CDR3 loop reads CASSYRVEQETQYF. Written as DNA, the CDR3 is TGTGCCAGCAGTTACAGGGTCGAGCAAGAGACCCAGTACTTC.

This clonotype was counted many times. This rearrangement joins TRBV28 to TRBJ2-4, with D tentatively TRBD1 (5 bases). The ends were cut back, 4 bases at V and 0 bases at J, with 22 bases in the middle. CDR3 length: 19 residues. Germline-derived CDR1 and CDR2 are MDHEN and SYDVKM. The CDR3, as DNA: TGTGCCAGCAGTTCCCAGGGTCCCCTCGGCCCTCTAGCCAAAAACATTCAGTACTTC. Encoded protein: CASSSQGPLGPLAKNIQYF.

This clonotype appeared a few times. The chain joins TRBV5-1 to TRBJ2-7, with D tentatively TRBD1 (6 bases). Germline CDR1 SGHRS, CDR2 YFSETQ. CDR3 length: 14 amino acids. Deletions cut 4 bases from V and 0 bases from J, with 11 bases between. The CDR3 reads CASSQGTLSYEQYF. The CDR3 nucleotides read TGCGCCAGCAGCCAGGGGACACTCTCCTACGAGCAGTACTTC.

This clonotype was counted only a few times. This sequence joins TRBV6-5 and TRBJ2-1; 7 bases map to TRBD2. The CDR3 loop spans 13 amino acids. CDR1 and CDR2 (germline): MNHEY, SVGAGI. Trimming at V came to 1 base and at J to 8 bases, leaving 2 bases not matched to a gene. The CDR3, as DNA: TGTGCCAGCAGTTACTATGCGGGAGATGAGCAGTTCTTC. Protein sequence: CASSYYAGDEQFF.

The chain combines TRBV30 with TRBJ1-1; D remains unclear. From germline, CDR1 is GTSNPN and CDR2 SVGIG (reference sequence). Trimming took 1 base from V and 0 from J, leaving 3 bases between them. The CDR3 has 12 residues. The CDR3 DNA reads TGTGCCTGGAGTGACGTGAACACTGAAGCTTTCTTT. This sequence encodes CAWSDVNTEAFF. The full variable domain, rest sourced from reference TRBV30 and TRBJ1-1, is SQTIHQWPATLVQPVGSPLSLECTVEGTSNPNLYWYRQAAGRGLQLLFYSVGIGQISSEVPQNLSASRPQDRQFILSSKKLLLSDSGFYLCAWSDVNTEAFFGQGTRLTVV.

This clonotype was detected many times. The chain joins TRBV11-2 to TRBJ2-5; 8 bases are a match to TRBD1. V shed 4 bases, J shed 5 bases, and the junction held 12 bases outside the gene matches. The germline CDR1 and CDR2 sequences are SGHAT and FQNNGV. The CDR3 totals 16 residues. CDR3 amino acids: CASSSTRQGAVETQYF. CDR3 nucleotides: TGTGCCAGCAGCTCAACCCGGCAGGGGGCAGTTGAGACCCAGTACTTC.

As regards this clonotype: A far larger clone is just one base off, so this is likely a read error. The chain combines TRBV29-1 with TRBJ2-1; 13 positions match TRBD2. The CDR3 contains 12 residues. Germline-derived CDR1 and CDR2 are SQVTM and ANQGSEA. J was trimmed by 10 bases and V by 7 bases; bases with no gene match: 4. Written as DNA, the CDR3 is TGCAGCGCTGGGACTAGCGGGATCGAGCAGTTCTTC. It yields the protein CSAGTSGIEQFF.

This clonotype has a count of ten or more. The genes are TRBV28 and TRBJ2-1, with 10 nucleotides matching TRBD2. Germline values: CDR1 MDHEN, CDR2 SYDVKM. V trimming: 6 bases; J trimming: 8 bases; junction bases outside the gene matches: 16. The CDR3 runs 17 residues. The CDR3 region has the DNA TGTGCCAGCAGCGTAGTGGAGGCTAGCGGGAGTGTCGATGAGCAGTTCTTC. Protein product: CASSVVEASGSVDEQFF. Using reference TRBV28 and TRBJ2-1 for the parts outside the CDR3, the full variable domain is DVKVTQSSRYLVKRTGEKVFLECVQDMDHENMFWYRQDPGLGLRLIYFSYDVKMKEKGDIPEGYSVSREKKERFSLILESASTNQTSMYLCASSVVEASGSVDEQFFGPGTRLTVL.

The chain is built from TRBV10-1 and TRBJ2-5; 13 bases line up with TRBD2. This CDR3 region has 18 residues. J lost 1 base, V lost 7 bases, and 12 bases had no gene match. Germline values: CDR1 WNHNN, CDR2 SYGVQD (reference sequence). The CDR3 here is CASITSGREGGLQETQYF. The DNA of the CDR3 is TGCGCCAGCATAACTAGCGGGAGGGAAGGGGGGCTCCAAGAGACCCAGTACTTC.

In its sample, this clonotype was seen many times. V usage is TRBV7-9 and J usage is TRBJ2-1; a possible D gene is TRBD1 (5 bases). Germline V CDR1 and CDR2: SEHNR, FQNEAQ (reference sequence). V lost 3 bases and J lost 5, with 8 bases in between. This CDR3 comprises 13 residues. Here the CDR3 reads CASSFTGHNEQFF. The DNA of the CDR3 is TGTGCCAGCAGCTTCACAGGTCACAATGAGCAGTTCTTC.

This clonotype came up once. The gene calls are TRBV7-8 and TRBJ2-2; tentative D call: TRBD2 (6 bases). Trimming shortened V by 4 bases and J by 6 bases, and 18 bases separated the two germline ends. The CDR3 spans 16 residues. The germline V gene has CDR1 SGHVS and CDR2 FQNEAQ. CDR3 bases: TGTGCCAGCAGCTACCCCGTGAAGAGGGAGGCCGGGGAGCTGTTTTTT. Protein: CASSYPVKREAGELFF.

Only a few counts were recorded for this clonotype. The chain recombines TRBV20-1 with TRBJ2-2; unclear D gene. V lost 3 bases to trimming and J lost 0 bases, with 8 bases between them. This CDR3 spans 14 amino acids. Germline-derived CDR1 and CDR2 are DFQATT and SNEGSKA (reference sequence). CDR3 in amino acids: CSASYGTNTGELFF. CDR3 DNA: TGCAGTGCTAGTTACGGAACGAACACCGGGGAGCTGTTTTTT.

This clonotype was seen ten or more times. The CDR3 reads CASSFRTSADTQYF. The CDR3 region has the DNA TGTGCCAGCAGCTTCAGGACTAGCGCGGATACGCAGTATTTT. The chain joins TRBV7-6 to TRBJ2-3; 9 bases agree with TRBD2. There are 14 residues in the CDR3. The germline V gene has CDR1 SGHVS and CDR2 FNYEAQ. V lost 3 bases to trimming and J lost 6 bases; unmatched junction nucleotides: 4. Looking up the rest from reference TRBV7-6 and TRBJ2-3 gives the full variable domain: GAGVSQSPRYKVTKRGQDVALRCDPISGHVSLYWYRQALGQGPEFLTYFNYEAQQDKSGLPNDRFSAERPEGSISTLTIQRTEQRDSAMYRCASSFRTSADTQYFGPGTRLTVL.

This clonotype was counted a few times. The chain links TRBV10-3 to TRBJ1-4, with TRBD1 matching 7 bases. Germline V gives CDR1 ENHRY, CDR2 SYGVKD. With V trimmed by 6 bases and J by 0 bases, 1 base remained unmatched. This CDR3 comprises 14 residues. CDR3: CAIRGTATNEKLFF. The CDR3 DNA reads as TGTGCCATCAGGGGGACAGCAACTAATGAAAAACTGTTTTTT.

This clonotype was seen a handful of times. This chain joins TRBV24-1 and TRBJ2-7; 8 bases are shared with TRBD1. Germline trimming cut 3 bases from V and 4 bases from J; bases unmatched to any gene: 7. There are 15 residues in the CDR3. Germline V lookup: CDR1 KGHDR, CDR2 SFDVKD. Here the CDR3 reads CATSDRTGNIYEQYF. CDR3 DNA: TGTGCCACCAGTGATCGGACAGGGAATATTTACGAGCAGTACTTC.

This chain links TRBV12-3 or TRBV12-4 with TRBJ1-5; 8 nucleotides line up with TRBD1. The trim removed 8 bases at V and 2 bases at J, leaving 8 bases unmatched. The CDR3 has 15 amino acids. The CDR3: CASGDSGGGNQPQHF. DNA of the CDR3: TGTGCCAGCGGTGACTCAGGGGGCGGCAATCAGCCCCAGCATTTT.

A few counts support this clonotype. This chain joins TRBV18 and TRBJ1-1, with D hard to call. Germline V gene sequence: CDR1 KGHSH, CDR2 LQKENI. Trimming shortened V by 1 base and J by 0 bases, and 12 bases separated the two germline ends. This CDR3 region has 16 residues. The CDR3 bases are TGTGCCAGCTCACCACAAATGAGCACAGTGAACACTGAAGCTTTCTTT. It translates to CASSPQMSTVNTEAFF.

This clonotype has just a few counts. This chain uses TRBV5-6 with TRBJ2-7; 9 bases agree with TRBD1. The trim removed 2 bases at V and 4 bases at J, leaving 10 bases unmatched. Germline V gene lookup returns CDR1 SGHDT and CDR2 YYEEEE. There are 16 residues in the CDR3. The CDR3 loop is CASSLFTGGNLYEQYF. For the CDR3, the DNA is TGTGCCAGCAGCTTATTTACAGGGGGCAATTTGTACGAGCAGTACTTC.